Given below is one T cell receptor beta chain in context. What it recognizes is unknown. The sample's treatment: some 19 received Ad26.COV2.S at low or high dose, single or two shots; 5 received placebo; per-sample allocation not given. At day 63 after the first vaccine or placebo injection, samples were drawn. The data derive from a study of Ad26.COV2.S vaccination and SARS-CoV-2 variants. Study-wide background: In the study, Ad26.COV2.S was injected intramuscularly once, or twice 56 days apart.

This CDR3 has 16 amino acids. J was trimmed by 4 bases and V by 3 bases; bases with no gene match: 8. Per the germline V gene, CDR1 is DFQATT and CDR2 is SNEGSKA (reference sequence). Study findings and constraints: Responses of spike-specific T cells (both CD8+ and CD4+) reportedly showed substantial breadth after vaccination.

The table came from immunoSEQ multiplex PCR; TCRdb's copy has only in-frame clones and leaves some out. The table lists about 330,000 clones, almost 90% of them singletons. This sequence joins TRBV20-1 and TRBJ2-3, with 12 bases that match TRBD2. This receptor was obtained from a person between 18 and 65 years old who received the Ad26.COV2.S COVID-19 vaccine or a placebo. The specimen was peripheral blood, collected in a trial of Ad26.COV2.S vaccine versus placebo. Here the CDR3 reads CSASKLAGGWADTQYF. For the CDR3, the DNA is TGCAGTGCTAGTAAGCTAGCGGGAGGGTGGGCAGATACGCAGTATTTT.